These T cell receptor beta chains were read from a single sample in a study of identical twins. Each CDR3 protein is one row after TCRdb ran MiXCR on the 5' RACE reads. The repertoire holds some 900,000 distinct CDR3 sequences, with 9% to 15% as singletons. The same specimen was also included in a second study, on yellow fever vaccine responses in identical twins.

Sequencing input: PBMCs. The source of these receptors is a woman aged 18-30 years in good health. The CDR3 runs from the conserved cysteine through the conserved F or W. Size tells how often a clone was seen (once, few, many) or the class of an expanded clone, and some rows leave it out.

V,J,size,CDR3
TRBV5-1,TRBJ2-7,few,CASSWGGLVYEQYF
TRBV6-2/TRBV6-3,TRBJ2-5,few,CASSYSFYREETQYF
TRBV6-1,TRBJ2-1,-,CASSEARLYNEQFF
TRBV5-1,TRBJ2-1,few,CASSLAVGNEQFF
TRBV12-3/TRBV12-4,TRBJ1-1,few,CASKLSLVTEAFF
TRBV27,TRBJ2-7,-,CASSTNSVSSYEQYF
TRBV11-1,TRBJ2-5,few,CASSLEVGIRRETQYF
TRBV5-1,TRBJ2-1,few,CASSTTGGSFDEQFF
TRBV12-3/TRBV12-4,TRBJ1-4,many,CASSLALVPQAMSTNEKLFF
TRBV12-3/TRBV12-4,TRBJ2-7,-,CASSSSTRYEQYF
TRBV5-1,TRBJ2-2,-,CASSFWTGSKVGNTGELFF
TRBV12-3/TRBV12-4,TRBJ1-1,many,CASSPGQMVEAFF
TRBV18,TRBJ1-1,few,CASSLDRTGGYTEAFF
TRBV10-3,TRBJ2-1,few,CAISEAGGSSYNEQFF